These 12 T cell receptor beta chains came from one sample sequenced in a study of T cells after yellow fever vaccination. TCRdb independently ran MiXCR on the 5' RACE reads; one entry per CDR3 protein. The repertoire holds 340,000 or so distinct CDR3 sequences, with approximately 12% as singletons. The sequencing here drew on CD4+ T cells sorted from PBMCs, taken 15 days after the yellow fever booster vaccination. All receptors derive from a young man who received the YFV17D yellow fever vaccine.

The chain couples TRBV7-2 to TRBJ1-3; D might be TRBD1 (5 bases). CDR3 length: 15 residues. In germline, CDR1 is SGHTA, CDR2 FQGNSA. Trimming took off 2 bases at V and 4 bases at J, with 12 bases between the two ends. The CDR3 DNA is TGTGCCAGCAGCTTATTGCAGGGTGGGGGAAACACCATATATTTT. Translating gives CASSLLQGGGNTIYF.

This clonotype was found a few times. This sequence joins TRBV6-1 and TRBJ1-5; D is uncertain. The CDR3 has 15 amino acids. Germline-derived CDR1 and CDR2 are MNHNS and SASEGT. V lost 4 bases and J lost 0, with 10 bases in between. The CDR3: CASSASAYSNQPQHF. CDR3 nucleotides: TGTGCCAGCAGTGCTTCGGCCTATAGCAATCAGCCCCAGCATTTT.

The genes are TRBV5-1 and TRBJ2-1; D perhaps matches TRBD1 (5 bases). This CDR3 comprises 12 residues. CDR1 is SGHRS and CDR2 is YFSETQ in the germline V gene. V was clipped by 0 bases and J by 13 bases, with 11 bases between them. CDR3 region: CASSLAGDSQFF. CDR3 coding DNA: TGCGCCAGCAGCTTGGCGGGTGACAGCCAGTTCTTC.

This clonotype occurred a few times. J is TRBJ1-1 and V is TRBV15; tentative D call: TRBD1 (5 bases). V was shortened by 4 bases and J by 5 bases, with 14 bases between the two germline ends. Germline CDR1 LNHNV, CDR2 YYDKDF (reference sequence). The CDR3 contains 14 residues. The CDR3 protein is CATSIGDLGTEAFF. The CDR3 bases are TGTGCCACCAGCATAGGGGACCTCGGGACTGAAGCTTTCTTT.

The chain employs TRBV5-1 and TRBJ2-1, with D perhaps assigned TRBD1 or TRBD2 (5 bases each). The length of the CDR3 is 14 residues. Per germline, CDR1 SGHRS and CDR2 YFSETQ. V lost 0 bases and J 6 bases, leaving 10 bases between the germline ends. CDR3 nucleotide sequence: TGCGCCAGCAGCTTGGGGGGACGTATCAATGAGCAGTTCTTC. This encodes CASSLGGRINEQFF.

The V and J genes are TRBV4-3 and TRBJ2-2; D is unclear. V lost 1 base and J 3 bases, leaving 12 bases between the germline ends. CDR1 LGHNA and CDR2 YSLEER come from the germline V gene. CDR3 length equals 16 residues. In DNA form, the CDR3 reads TGCGCCAGCAGCCAAGTGCGGCTAGACTACACCGGGGAGCTGTTTTTT. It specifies CASSQVRLDYTGELFF.

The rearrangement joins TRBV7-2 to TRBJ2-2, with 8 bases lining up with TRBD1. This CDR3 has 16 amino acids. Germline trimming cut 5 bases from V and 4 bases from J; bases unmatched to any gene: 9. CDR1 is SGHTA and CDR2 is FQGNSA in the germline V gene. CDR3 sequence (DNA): TGTGCCAGCAGCCCCAGGGGGACAGGTGGCACCGGGGAGCTGTTTTTT. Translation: CASSPRGTGGTGELFF. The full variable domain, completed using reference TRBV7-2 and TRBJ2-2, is GAGVSQSPSNKVTEKGKDVELRCDPISGHTALYWYRQSLGQGLEFLIYFQGNSAPDKSGLPSDRFSAERTGGSVSTLTIQRTQQEDSAVYLCASSPRGTGGTGELFFGEGSRLTVL.

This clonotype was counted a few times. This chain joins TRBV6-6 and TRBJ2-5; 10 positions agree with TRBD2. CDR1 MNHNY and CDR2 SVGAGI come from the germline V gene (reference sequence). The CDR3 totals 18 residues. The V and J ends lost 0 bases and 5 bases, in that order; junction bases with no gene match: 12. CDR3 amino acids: CASSYSMSSGGLAETQYF. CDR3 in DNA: TGTGCCAGCAGTTACTCGATGTCTAGCGGGGGCTTAGCCGAGACCCAGTACTTC.

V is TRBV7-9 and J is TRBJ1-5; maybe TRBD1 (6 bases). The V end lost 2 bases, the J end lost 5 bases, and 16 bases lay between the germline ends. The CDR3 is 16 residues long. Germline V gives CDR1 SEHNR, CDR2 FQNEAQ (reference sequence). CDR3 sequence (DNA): TGTGCCAGCAGCTTAAACAGGGACGCTTGGGATCAGCCCCAGCATTTT. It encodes CASSLNRDAWDQPQHF.

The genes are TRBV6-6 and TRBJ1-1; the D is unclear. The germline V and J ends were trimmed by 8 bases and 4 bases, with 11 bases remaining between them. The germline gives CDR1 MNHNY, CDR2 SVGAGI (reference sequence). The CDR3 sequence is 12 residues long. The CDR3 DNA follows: TGTGCCAGCGTGGGAGGAGTCACTGAAGCTTTCTTT. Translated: CASVGGVTEAFF.

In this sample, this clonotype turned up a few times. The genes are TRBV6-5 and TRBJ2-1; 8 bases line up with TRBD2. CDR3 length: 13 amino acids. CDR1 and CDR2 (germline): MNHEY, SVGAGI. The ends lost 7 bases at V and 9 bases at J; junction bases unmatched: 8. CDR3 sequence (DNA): TGTGCCAGCAAAAACGGGGGGGCCCCTGAGCAGTTCTTC. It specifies CASKNGGAPEQFF.

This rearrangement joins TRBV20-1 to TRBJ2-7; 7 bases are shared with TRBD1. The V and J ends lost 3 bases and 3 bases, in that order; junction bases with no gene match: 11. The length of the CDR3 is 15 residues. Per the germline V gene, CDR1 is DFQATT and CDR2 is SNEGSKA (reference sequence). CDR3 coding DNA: TGCAGTGCTAGTCTGGCTGGTACAGGGGACTACGAGCAGTACTTC. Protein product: CSASLAGTGDYEQYF.